This section outlines one T cell receptor beta chain sequence together with its context. This entry is derived from a study of glioma-infiltrating T cells after dendritic cell vaccination. Study information: Three intradermal dendritic cell vaccine injections were given every two weeks.

Germline CDR1 and CDR2: LNHNV and YYDKDF (reference sequence). V lost 5 bases to trimming and J lost 4 bases; unmatched junction nucleotides: 6. The CDR3 totals 15 residues. Here immunoSEQ multiplex PCR was the method, and the copy in TCRdb shows in-frame clones only, minus some. The table records approximately 64,000 clones, around 86% of them present only once. This specimen consisted of blood, obtained before dendritic cell vaccination. The chain employs TRBV15 and TRBJ2-2, with 8 bases aligning to TRBD2. This receptor was identified in a human donor with glioblastoma. The DNA of the CDR3 is TGTGCCACCAGCGTCGGGGGGGCCGGCACCGGGGAGCTGTTTTTT. As protein: CATSVGGAGTGELFF.